This TCR beta chain was found in a study of T cell responses to AZD1222 COVID-19 vaccine (dated by TCRdb to the early 2020s). As for the study more broadly: A total of approximately 240 trial participants underwent TCR sequencing, of whom 200 to 220 had received two doses of AZD1222 and 26 had received two doses of the MenACWY control vaccine. Trial participants were enrolled into age subgroups of 18-55, 56-69 and 70-plus years, which contained about 160, 30 and 59 TCR-sequenced participants, respectively. Beyond this particular receptor, the publication reports: No day 14 peak-response samples were available, so repertoires were characterized only after the peak T cell response. The whole spike protein was spanned by vaccine-associated CD4 TCRs, and dominant responses were seen in regions 160-218 and 743-854. A significant rise in spike-specific TCR breadth and depth was observed after two AZD1222 doses relative to day 0 and relative to MenACWY recipients. Most participants were white British and females outnumbered males, and the authors suggested that clonal diversity may have been underestimated. The 56-69-year group was small, and its depth increase did not reach significance, likely because of low power. Only six AZD1222 recipients were SARS-CoV-2 seropositive at baseline, limiting conclusions about previously exposed vaccinees. Reportedly, almost half of the unique spike-specific TCRs recognized epitopes lying outside the regions that are mutated in the B.1.351 and B.1.1.7 variants.

The time point label, read with the paper, signifies: about 28 days (+/-7) after the second vaccine dose. AZD1222 recipients whose second dose came at about 4 weeks and those whose second dose came at about 12 weeks were combined into one group, since spike-specific TCR depth and breadth did not differ between the two schedules. Vaccinee samples were obtained from the UK trials COV001 and COV002, which included a single-blind randomized controlled phase 2/3 trial of AZD1222 (ChAdOx1 nCoV-19) in healthy adults. For TCRbeta chain sequencing, PBMC samples were collected from trial participants at day 0 and at day 28 after the second dose. Concerning this clone itself: It lacks a known antigen. It has no much larger one-base neighbor in the sample; base qualities were not kept.

The CDR3 regions of human TCRbeta chains were subjected to immunosequencing. Turning to the authors' computational methods: Repertoire TCRs were matched against a reference library of SARS-CoV-2-specific TCRs generated with the MIRA antigen-specificity platform. Breadth was defined as the fraction of unique TCRs that were SARS-CoV-2-associated, and depth was defined as the fraction of total T cells that were SARS-CoV-2-associated. Using the MIRA data, each spike-specific TCR was assigned both to the spike region to which the TCR was reactive and to a CD4 or CD8 class. Log10-transformed breadth and depth values were compared by one-way ANOVA with Sidak's multiple comparisons tests. TCRdb holds this immuneACCESS table with in-frame rearrangements only. Some clones are missing; in checked studies, unresolved V genes explain under half, and the rest has no known cause. V and J calls and clone size come straight from that table; D and trimming were deduced from the DNA. The sample table contains about 150,000 clones; only one count was recorded for around 88% of them. Clones ranked in the top ten supply 0.85% to 1.2% of the sample.

From the germline V gene, CDR1 is MNHEY and CDR2 is SVGEGT. Including the terminal cysteine and phenylalanine, the CDR3 comprises 14 residues. Only the CDR3 part of the read is kept: 42 bases, read in frame from the first base. V and J lose 5 bases and 3 bases, and a span of 13 bases separates them. Source: peripheral blood, taken 28 days after the second AZD1222 dose. In this chain, TRBV6-2 or TRBV6-3 is recombined with TRBJ1-1, with TRBD1 as a weak D call on 5 bases. The sequence derives from an adult who received the AZD1222 COVID-19 vaccine. The DNA reads TGTGCCAGCAGTGCGGACACCCTTGACACTGAAGCTTTCTTT. Its translation reads: CASSADTLDTEAFF.